This TCR beta chain was retrieved from a study of T-cell reconstitution after alpha-beta-depleted transplantation in children. Unique molecular identifiers were incorporated when the TCRbeta library was constructed. Via MiXCR, TCRdb re-called the PCR reads, giving one row per CDR3 protein. This sample carries hundreds of thousands of distinct CDR3 sequences, about 17% of them seen once, and the ten largest clones take under 30%. The sequencing here drew on PBMCs, mostly from graft donor cells, taken 360 days after TCRalphabeta/CD19-depleted stem cell transplant. The clonotype originates from a boy under two years old who had a stem cell transplant for Wiskott-Aldrich syndrome, so the T cells may come from the graft donor.

CDR3 sequence reads: CASSQDPTWIQETQYF. In DNA form, the CDR3 reads TGCGCCAGCAGCCAAGACCCTACCTGGATCCAAGAGACCCAGTACTTC. The chain combines TRBV4-1 with TRBJ2-5, with D hard to call. Per germline, CDR1 MGHRA and CDR2 YSYEKL. Trimming shortened V by 0 bases and J by 1 base, and 12 bases separated the two germline ends. The CDR3 has 16 amino acids.